This TCR beta chain is drawn from a study of response to subunit inactivated influenza vaccine. This clonotype has a handful of counts. Its specificity is not known. TCRdb re-derived calls from the RT-PCR reads in MiXCR, one entry per CDR3 protein. The sample contains over 750,000 distinct CDR3 sequences, less than 25% of which appear only once. Whole-study findings and limits: Few new T cells, the authors suggested, are recruited by each seasonal influenza vaccination.

The source of this sequence is a man between 45 and 60 years old who received an inactivated influenza vaccine. The source material was PBMCs from blood, sampled about 5 days after vaccination.

Here the CDR3 DNA reads TGTGCCAGCAGCATATCCCACGGAGGGCAGATAGAGACCCAGTACTTC. This translates into CASSISHGGQIETQYF. This rearrangement joins TRBV7-2 to TRBJ2-5, with D possibly matching TRBD2 (6 bases). This CDR3 is 16 amino acids long. Looked up from germline, CDR1 is SGHTA and CDR2 is FQGNSA. Trimming left V 5 bases short and J 4 bases short, with 20 bases between.